This TCR beta chain was observed in a study of Graves' ophthalmopathy and Graves' hyperthyroidism (dated by TCRdb to the late 2010s). With regard to the full study: Hyperthyroidism was considered stable if no progression to ophthalmopathy occurred within 18 months of follow-up. The study used TCR beta repertoire signatures to distinguish Graves' ophthalmopathy from Graves' hyperthyroidism and to predict progression to ophthalmopathy. In total, around 140 blood samples were TCR-sequenced: approximately 42 ophthalmopathy, some 80 hyperthyroidism and approximately 17 hyperthyroidism-to-ophthalmopathy patients. To explore V-J signatures that distinguish ophthalmopathy from hyperthyroidism, a discovery set of 100 patients was enrolled, made up of around 44 with ophthalmopathy and around 57 with stable hyperthyroidism. The independent validation cohort included approximately 19 hyperthyroidism patients plus 17 patients who later progressed from hyperthyroidism to ophthalmopathy. In over 5 hyperthyroidism patients, the T-cell repertoire of thyroid tissue was compared with the T-cell repertoire of blood. After sampling, hyperthyroidism patients received methimazole starting at 30 mg daily, and ophthalmopathy patients received high-dose intravenous methylprednisolone.

This clonotype was seen ten or more times. Which antigen it targets is not known. The input lacks base qualities; no much larger clone sits a single base away. For CDR1 and CDR2, the germline V gene lists MNHEY and SVGAGI. The CDR3 numbers 14 residues from cysteine through phenylalanine. The read is trimmed to its CDR3 DNA, 42 bases read in frame from base 1. Cut back by 5 bases and 5 bases, the V and J ends lie 15 bases apart. Hyperthyroidism patients were newly diagnosed, with disease duration under 2 months, and aged 18 to 65 years. Patients with other autoimmune diseases, uncontrolled infections, pregnancy or lactation were excluded from the study. Diagnosis was based on clinical symptoms, serum thyroxine, TRAb, thyroid ultrasound and orbital computed tomography. Total RNA was extracted with Trizol reagent and quality-checked on an Agilent 2100 Bioanalyzer. For repertoire sequencing, the TCR beta CDR3 regions were amplified from RNA transcripts. The first round was an RT-PCR using HTBI primers with the Qiagen OneStep RT-PCR kit, and this first round was followed by a second-round multiplex PCR, then size selection and purification. Libraries were sequenced on an Illumina HiSeq2000 using paired-end 100 bp reads. Per the authors' processing: SOAPnuke was used to process the reads, removing any read that contained adapters or uncalled bases, had a mean Phred below 15, or lacked an exact match to the constant primer or identifier. High-quality paired reads were merged with COPE v1.2.5. Clonotypes were defined as unique nucleotide sequences and were aligned to IMGT TRB V, D and J references using MiTCR v1.1. Analysis was restricted to V-J combinations with a frequency above 0.0001, which covered over 98% of repertoires. A TCR clonal expansion and chaos score per V-J combination was defined as the ratio of F50 clonal expansion to chaos observed in the TCRdist matrix. Features were reduced by Welch's t-statistics and random forest to over ten V-J combinations, which fed a naive Bayes classifier. The Morisita-Horn index was used to measure how similar the thyroid and blood repertoires were. Using fastp trimming at Q25 and MiXCR clonotype assembly, TCRdb reanalyzed the public sequencing data and kept in-frame beta chains. Identical CDR3 proteins give one entry, which carries the most common genes and DNA. TCRdb's processing, not the study's, gives the V and J calls here. In this sample the table shows 560,000 or so distinct CDR3 sequences, less than 40% of which occur a single time. The biggest ten clones account for approximately 4.1% of the sample.

Study-wide conclusions, independent of this receptor: Most expanded thyroid clonotypes with frequency above 0.001 were also detected in blood, suggesting blood repertoires may reflect the thyroid immune response. Ophthalmopathy was separated from stable hyperthyroidism by the 13-signature model with just under 90% sensitivity and 81.08% specificity in cross-validation and with 80%/75% in the test set. In validation, the model predicted ophthalmopathy progression with about 70% sensitivity and around 72% specificity; some 13 predicted patients were CT-confirmed with GO in a median of about 6.1 months. No statistical method was used to predetermine the sample size, and group allocation was not hidden from the investigators.

This receptor was identified in an adult man with Graves' hyperthyroidism. Input material: peripheral blood or thyroid tissue (not recorded which). Recombination linked TRBV6-5 to TRBJ2-5, and possibly TRBD1, on 6 matching bases. The sequence in DNA is TGTGCCAGCAGTGAAACAGGGACGGGGGAGACCCAGTACTTC. It is translated as CASSETGTGETQYF.